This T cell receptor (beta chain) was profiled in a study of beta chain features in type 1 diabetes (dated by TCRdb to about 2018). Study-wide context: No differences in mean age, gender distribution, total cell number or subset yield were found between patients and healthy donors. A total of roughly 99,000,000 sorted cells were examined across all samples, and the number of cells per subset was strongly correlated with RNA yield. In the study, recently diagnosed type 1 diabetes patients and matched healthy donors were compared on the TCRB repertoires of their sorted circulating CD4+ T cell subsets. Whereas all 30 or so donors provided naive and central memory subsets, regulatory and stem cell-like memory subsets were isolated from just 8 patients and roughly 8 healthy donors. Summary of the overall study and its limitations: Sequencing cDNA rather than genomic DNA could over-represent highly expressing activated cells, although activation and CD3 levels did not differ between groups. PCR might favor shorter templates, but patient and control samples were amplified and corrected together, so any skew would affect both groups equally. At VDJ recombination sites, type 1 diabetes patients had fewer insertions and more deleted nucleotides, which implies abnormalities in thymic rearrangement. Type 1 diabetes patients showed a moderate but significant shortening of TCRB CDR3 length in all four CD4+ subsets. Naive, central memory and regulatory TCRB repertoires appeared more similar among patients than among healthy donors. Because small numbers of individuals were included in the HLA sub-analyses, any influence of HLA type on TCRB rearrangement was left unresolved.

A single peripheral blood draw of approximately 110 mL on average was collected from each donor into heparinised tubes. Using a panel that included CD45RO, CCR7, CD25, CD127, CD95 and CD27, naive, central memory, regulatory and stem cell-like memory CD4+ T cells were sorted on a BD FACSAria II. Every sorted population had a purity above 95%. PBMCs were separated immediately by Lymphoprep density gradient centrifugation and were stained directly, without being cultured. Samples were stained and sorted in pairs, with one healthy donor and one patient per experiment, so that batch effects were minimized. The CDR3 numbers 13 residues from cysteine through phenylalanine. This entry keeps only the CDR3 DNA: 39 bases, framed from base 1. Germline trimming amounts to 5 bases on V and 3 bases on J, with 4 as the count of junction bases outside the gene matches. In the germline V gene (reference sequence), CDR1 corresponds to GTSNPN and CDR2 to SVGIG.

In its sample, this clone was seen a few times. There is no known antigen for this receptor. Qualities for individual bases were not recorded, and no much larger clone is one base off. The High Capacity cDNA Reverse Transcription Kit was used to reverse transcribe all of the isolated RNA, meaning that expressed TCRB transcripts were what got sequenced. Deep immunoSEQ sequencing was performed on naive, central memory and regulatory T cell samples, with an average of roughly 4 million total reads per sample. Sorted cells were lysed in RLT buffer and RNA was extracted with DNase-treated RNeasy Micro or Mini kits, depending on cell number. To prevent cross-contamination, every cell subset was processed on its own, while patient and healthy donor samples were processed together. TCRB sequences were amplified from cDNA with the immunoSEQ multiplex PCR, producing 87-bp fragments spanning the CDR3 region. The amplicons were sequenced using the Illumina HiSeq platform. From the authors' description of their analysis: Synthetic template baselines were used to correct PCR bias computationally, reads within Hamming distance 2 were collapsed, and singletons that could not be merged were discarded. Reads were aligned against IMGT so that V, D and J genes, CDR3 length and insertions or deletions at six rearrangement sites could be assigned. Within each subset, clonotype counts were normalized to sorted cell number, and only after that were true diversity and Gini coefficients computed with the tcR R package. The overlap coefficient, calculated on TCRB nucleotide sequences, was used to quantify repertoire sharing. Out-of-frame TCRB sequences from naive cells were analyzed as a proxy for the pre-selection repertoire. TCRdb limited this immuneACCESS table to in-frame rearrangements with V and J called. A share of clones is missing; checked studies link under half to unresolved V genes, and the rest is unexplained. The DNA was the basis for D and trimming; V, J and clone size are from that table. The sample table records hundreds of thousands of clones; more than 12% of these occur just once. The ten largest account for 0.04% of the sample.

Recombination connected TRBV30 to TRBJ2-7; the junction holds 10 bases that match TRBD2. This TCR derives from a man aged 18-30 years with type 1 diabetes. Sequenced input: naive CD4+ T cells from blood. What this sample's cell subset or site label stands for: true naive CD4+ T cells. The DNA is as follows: TGTGCCTGGGGGCTAGCGGGGGACTACGAGCAGTACTTC. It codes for CAWGLAGDYEQYF.